A single sample is the source of the 29 T cell receptor beta chains below, sequenced in a study of shared clonotypes between healthy human individuals. TCRdb's table, derived via immunoSEQ multiplex PCR, lists solely in-frame clones and lacks some. In the table there are about 990,000 clones, more than 75% of which are singletons. The sequenced sample consisted of memory CD4+ T cells from PBMCs. Indicated subset: CD45RA-negative fraction. The origin of the receptors is a man between 18 and 29 years old in good health. Some clones in this sample may be carry-over from other donors' samples.

This clone was found a few times. The chain carries TRBV4-1 and TRBJ2-3, with D possibly matching TRBD1 (6 bases). Trimming left V 1 base short and J 4 bases short, with 15 bases between. Germline V gene lookup returns CDR1 MGHRA and CDR2 YSYEKL. This CDR3 spans 16 amino acids. The CDR3 coding sequence is TGCGCCAGCAGCCAAGCCGGGACCAGGGGTGCAGATACGCAGTATTTT. Translation: CASSQAGTRGADTQYF.

V and J are TRBV7-2 and TRBJ2-1, with a tentative D call TRBD2 (6 bases). The ends were cut back, 5 bases at V and 4 bases at J, with 18 bases in the middle. Germline V gene data show CDR1 as SGHTA and CDR2 as FQGNSA. There are 16 residues in the CDR3. The CDR3 is CASSPRTPGRYNEQFF. The DNA of the CDR3 is TGTGCCAGCAGCCCAAGGACTCCGGGGAGGTACAATGAGCAGTTCTTC.

This rearrangement joins TRBV27 to TRBJ2-2; 11 bases fit TRBD2. Trimming at V came to 7 bases and at J to 7 bases, leaving 11 bases not matched to a gene. Looked up from germline, CDR1 is MNHEY and CDR2 is SMNVEV (reference sequence). This CDR3 region has 16 residues. CDR3 loop: CASKVLAGGQNGELFF. In DNA form, the CDR3 reads TGTGCCAGCAAGGTCCTAGCGGGAGGACAGAACGGGGAGCTGTTTTTT.

V and J are TRBV7-9 and TRBJ2-3; D uncertain. Germline CDR1 reads SEHNR; CDR2 reads FQNEAQ (reference sequence). This CDR3 is built from 13 residues. The V end lost 4 bases, the J end lost 4 bases, and 9 bases lay between the germline ends. The CDR3 spells CASSYSHADTQYF. The CDR3 bases are TGTGCCAGCAGCTACTCCCACGCAGATACGCAGTATTTT.

The J gene is TRBJ2-7, the V gene TRBV11-2, with D unclear. The CDR3 length is 13 residues. Germline V lookup: CDR1 SGHAT, CDR2 FQNNGV. V dropped 3 bases and J dropped 4 bases, with 10 bases sitting between them. For the CDR3, the DNA is TGTGCCAGCAGCTTTGAAGCAGGTTACGAGCAGTACTTC. Translated: CASSFEAGYEQYF. Full variable domain (missing parts from reference TRBV11-2 and TRBJ2-7): EAGVAQSPRYKIIEKRQSVAFWCNPISGHATLYWYQQILGQGPKLLIQFQNNGVVDDSQLPKDRFSAERLKGVDSTLKIQPAKLEDSAVYLCASSFEAGYEQYFGPGTRLTVT.

This clone was found a few times. The chain employs TRBV5-1 and TRBJ2-1; 9 nucleotides match TRBD2. CDR3 length equals 17 residues. CDR1 and CDR2 from the germline V gene are SGHRS and YFSETQ. V lost 1 base, J lost 2 bases, and 7 bases stayed unmatched. The CDR3 sequence is CASSLTPGGRAYNEQFF. The DNA of the CDR3 is TGCGCCAGCAGCTTGACGCCTGGCGGGAGGGCCTACAATGAGCAGTTCTTC.

This sequence joins TRBV2 and TRBJ1-3; D is undetermined. This CDR3 has 17 amino acids. The germline gives CDR1 SNHLY, CDR2 FYNNEI. The ends were cut back, 2 bases at V and 0 bases at J, with 14 bases in the middle. CDR3: CASSEMRPELSGNTIYF. The CDR3 region has the DNA TGTGCCAGCAGTGAAATGAGGCCGGAACTCTCTGGAAACACCATATATTTT.

The gene calls are TRBV30 and TRBJ2-7; no clear D gene. Trimming removed 3 bases at V and 2 bases at J, with 11 bases between. The CDR3 has 13 amino acids. Germline CDR1 and CDR2: GTSNPN and SVGIG (reference sequence). The CDR3 region has the DNA TGTGCCTGGAGGTTGGACCGTCCCTACGAGCAGTACTTC. It codes for CAWRLDRPYEQYF.

The genes are TRBV5-1 and TRBJ2-7, with TRBD1 matching 9 bases. The length of the CDR3 is 15 residues. CDR1 is SGHRS, CDR2 YFSETQ, per germline. Unmatched junction bases numbered 8, after V lost 4 bases and J lost 3 bases. The CDR3 sequence: CASSGAGTGFYEQYF. CDR3 sequence (DNA): TGCGCCAGCAGCGGGGCCGGGACAGGGTTCTACGAGCAGTACTTC.

The rearrangement joins TRBV29-1 to TRBJ1-1; no firm D call. The CDR3 sequence is 11 residues long. The ends were cut back, 8 bases at V and 1 base at J, with 8 bases in the middle. Per germline, CDR1 SQVTM and CDR2 ANQGSEA. Here the CDR3 DNA reads TGCAGCCTACAGCAGAACACTGAAGCTTTCTTT. Translated, it gives CSLQQNTEAFF.

This clone occurred once. The junction differs from germline at one of its ends, possibly a read error. V is TRBV9 and J is TRBJ1-2; 11 bases are shared with TRBD1. Germline CDR1 SGDLS, CDR2 YYNGEE. This CDR3 spans 16 amino acids. The CDR3, as DNA: TGTGCCAGCAGCACAAACCGGGACAGGGGGTATTATGGCAACACCTTC. This sequence encodes CASSTNRDRGYYGNTF.

This clone was detected only a few times. The genes are TRBV28 and TRBJ2-7; 7 bases match TRBD1. The germline V gene encodes CDR1 MDHEN and CDR2 SYDVKM. The CDR3 length is 14 residues. After removal of 6 bases from V and 0 bases from J, the junction contained 5 bases not matched to a gene. The CDR3 DNA reads TGTGCCAGCAGAGCTTCAGGGGGCTCCTACGAGCAGTACTTC. Translation: CASRASGGSYEQYF.

V gene TRBV27 combines with J gene TRBJ2-2, with a possible D match to TRBD2 (6 bases). This CDR3 comprises 13 residues. Germline-derived CDR1 and CDR2 are MNHEY and SMNVEV (reference sequence). Trimming removed 6 bases from V and 6 bases from J, with 11 bases in between. This chain's CDR3 is CASSWGEPGELFF. DNA for the CDR3: TGTGCCAGCAGCTGGGGGGAGCCCGGGGAGCTGTTTTTT.

The gene calls are TRBV7-3 and TRBJ2-3, with a tentative D call TRBD1 (6 bases). Per the germline V gene, CDR1 is SGHTA and CDR2 is FQGTGA. The ends were cut back, 3 bases at V and 2 bases at J, with 9 bases in the middle. The CDR3 has 14 amino acids. The CDR3 DNA is TGTGCCAGCAGCTTTACAGGGTCCACAGATACGCAGTATTTT. This codes for CASSFTGSTDTQYF.

This chain links TRBV7-2 with TRBJ2-5; weak D call: TRBD2 (5 bases). Germline V lookup: CDR1 SGHTA, CDR2 FQGNSA. Trimming removed 3 bases from V and 0 bases from J, with 8 bases in between. The CDR3 sequence is 14 residues long. The CDR3 DNA reads TGTGCCAGCAGCTTGAACGGGGACCAAGAGACCCAGTACTTC. This encodes CASSLNGDQETQYF.

This clone was seen just once. Other DNA sequences in the sample encode the same CDR3. This chain links TRBV7-8 with TRBJ1-4, with a possible D match to TRBD1 (5 bases). Germline lookup yields CDR1 SGHVS and CDR2 FQNEAQ. Trimming cost V 1 base and J 8 bases, with 14 bases left between them. The CDR3 is made up of 15 amino acids. CDR3 in amino acids: CASSLEGAGGEKLFF. In nucleotides, the CDR3 is TGTGCCAGCAGCTTAGAAGGGGCCGGCGGGGAAAAACTGTTTTTT.

The chain joins TRBV2 to TRBJ1-2, with unresolved D. CDR3 length equals 14 residues. Trimming left V 3 bases short and J 7 bases short, with 15 bases between. CDR1 is SNHLY and CDR2 is FYNNEI in the germline V gene. The DNA for the CDR3 is TGTGCCAGCAGTGAGATTATGAGGGAAGGTGGCTACACCTTC. This sequence encodes CASSEIMREGGYTF.

This clone was observed many times. The chain carries TRBV2 and TRBJ2-2; 7 nucleotides line up with TRBD2. CDR1 is SNHLY and CDR2 is FYNNEI in the germline V gene. CDR3 length: 16 residues. The V segment lost 5 bases and the J segment 6 bases; nucleotides outside the gene matches: 12. The CDR3 region is CASSPGLGGKAGELFF. CDR3 coding DNA: TGTGCCAGCAGTCCCGGACTAGGTGGGAAGGCCGGGGAGCTGTTTTTT.

This clone was seen only once. The gene calls are TRBV9 and TRBJ2-1; D is possibly TRBD1 (6 bases). The V gene lost 4 bases and the J gene lost 8 bases, with 16 bases spanning the gap. The germline CDR1 and CDR2 sequences are SGDLS and YYNGEE. The length of the CDR3 is 14 residues. For the CDR3, the DNA is TGTGCCAGCAGCAGCCGACAGGTCATGGATGAGCAGTTCTTC. Amino acids: CASSSRQVMDEQFF.

With respect to this clone: The identical CDR3 is also encoded by other nucleotide sequences in the sample. V is TRBV2 and J is TRBJ2-1, with 11 bases fitting TRBD1. Per germline, CDR1 SNHLY and CDR2 FYNNEI. This CDR3 region has 14 residues. With V trimmed by 6 bases and J by 5 bases, 3 bases remained unmatched. This CDR3 reads CASSRDRGDNEQFF. CDR3 in DNA: TGTGCCAGCAGCCGGGACAGGGGGGACAATGAGCAGTTCTTC.

V and J are TRBV7-9 and TRBJ1-1, with a tentative D call TRBD1 (6 bases). V was trimmed by 1 base and J by 4 bases, leaving 10 bases between them. The CDR3 covers 14 residues. Germline CDR1 is SEHNR and CDR2 is FQNEAQ (reference sequence). DNA of the CDR3: TGTGCCAGCAGCTTAGTCGGGGGCCTCACTGAAGCTTTCTTT. Residues: CASSLVGGLTEAFF.

The chain couples TRBV13 to TRBJ2-3; D possibly uses TRBD1 or TRBD2 (6 bases each). V shed 9 bases and J shed 2 bases, with 18 bases lying between them. The CDR3 covers 15 residues. Germline CDR1 is PRHDT and CDR2 is FYEKMQ (reference sequence). In DNA form, the CDR3 reads TGTGCCAGTAGGAGGGGACAAAAACACACAGATACGCAGTATTTT. Its protein product is CASRRGQKHTDTQYF. Filled out from reference TRBV13 and TRBJ2-3, the complete variable domain reads AAGVIQSPRHLIKEKRETATLKCYPIPRHDTVYWYQQGPGQDPQFLISFYEKMQSDKGSIPDRFSAQQFSDYHSELNMSSLELGDSALYFCASRRGQKHTDTQYFGPGTRLTVL.

The chain employs TRBV18 and TRBJ2-7, with unresolved D. Germline V gene lookup returns CDR1 KGHSH and CDR2 LQKENI. This CDR3 is 14 amino acids long. Trimming stripped 5 bases from V and 0 bases from J, with 11 bases between. The CDR3 region has the DNA TGTGCCAGCTCAACGGGTAGATACTCCTACGAGCAGTACTTC. Encoded protein: CASSTGRYSYEQYF.

Worth noting for this clone: The junction and the germline gene differ at one end; a read error may be behind it. The V and J genes are TRBV2 and TRBJ1-1, with 8 positions matching TRBD1. The CDR3 loop spans 15 amino acids. Germline V CDR1 and CDR2: SNHLY, FYNNEI. The CDR3 protein is CASSEWAGGRSEAFF. CDR3 DNA: TGTGCCAGCAGTGAATGGGCAGGGGGCCGATCTGAGGCTTTCTTT.

The chain uses TRBV9 and TRBJ2-2; 8 bases agree with TRBD1. Germline CDR1 is SGDLS and CDR2 is YYNGEE. This CDR3 is 14 amino acids long. V lost 3 bases and J lost 4; bases outside the gene matches: 2. CDR3: CASSGDRGTGELFF. The CDR3 nucleotides read TGTGCCAGCAGCGGCGACAGGGGCACCGGGGAGCTGTTTTTT.

The CDR3 here is CATSPSPGQGKGLIQPQHF. The CDR3 nucleotides are TGTGCCACCAGCCCTTCGCCAGGACAGGGGAAAGGGCTAATTCAGCCCCAGCATTTT. The V gene is TRBV15, the J gene TRBJ1-5, with 9 bases fitting TRBD1. Unmatched junction bases numbered 20, after V lost 5 bases and J lost 6 bases. Germline loops: CDR1 LNHNV, CDR2 YYDKDF (reference sequence). The CDR3 contains 19 residues.

This clone was observed many times. The J gene is TRBJ2-2, the V gene TRBV9; D unclear. Trimming removed 3 bases from V and 7 bases from J, with 7 bases in between. Germline V gene lookup returns CDR1 SGDLS and CDR2 YYNGEE. This CDR3 comprises 12 residues. DNA for the CDR3: TGTGCCAGCAGCGGCCCGATCGGGGAGCTGTTTTTT. Amino acids: CASSGPIGELFF. Filled out from reference TRBV9 and TRBJ2-2, the complete variable domain reads DSGVTQTPKHLITATGQRVTLRCSPRSGDLSVYWYQQSLDQGLQFLIQYYNGEERAKGNILERFSAQQFPDLHSELNLSSLELGDSALYFCASSGPIGELFFGEGSRLTVL.

Concerning this clone: This likely came from a read error, as a far larger clone is one base away. This sample also contains other DNA sequences that code for the same CDR3. The V call is TRBV7-2, the J call TRBJ2-3; D is unclear. V lost 1 base to trimming and J lost 5 bases, with 1 base between them. There are 11 residues in the CDR3. The V gene's germline CDR1 is SGHTA and CDR2 FQGNSA. The CDR3 coding sequence is TGTGCCAGCAGCTTAGTAGATACGCAGTATTTT. Encoded protein: CASSLVDTQYF. Full variable domain (outside the CDR3, taken from reference TRBV7-2 and TRBJ2-3): GAGVSQSPSNKVTEKGKDVELRCDPISGHTALYWYRQSLGQGLEFLIYFQGNSAPDKSGLPSDRFSAERTGGSVSTLTIQRTQQEDSAVYLCASSLVDTQYFGPGTRLTVL.

In its sample, this clone was seen many times. The chain is built from TRBV5-1 and TRBJ2-1; D is uncertain. The CDR3 length is 14 residues. V was shortened by 1 base and J by 1 base, with 6 bases between the two germline ends. Germline values: CDR1 SGHRS, CDR2 YFSETQ. The chain's CDR3 is CASSLRVSYNEQFF. The CDR3 bases are TGCGCCAGCAGCTTGCGGGTGTCCTACAATGAGCAGTTCTTC.